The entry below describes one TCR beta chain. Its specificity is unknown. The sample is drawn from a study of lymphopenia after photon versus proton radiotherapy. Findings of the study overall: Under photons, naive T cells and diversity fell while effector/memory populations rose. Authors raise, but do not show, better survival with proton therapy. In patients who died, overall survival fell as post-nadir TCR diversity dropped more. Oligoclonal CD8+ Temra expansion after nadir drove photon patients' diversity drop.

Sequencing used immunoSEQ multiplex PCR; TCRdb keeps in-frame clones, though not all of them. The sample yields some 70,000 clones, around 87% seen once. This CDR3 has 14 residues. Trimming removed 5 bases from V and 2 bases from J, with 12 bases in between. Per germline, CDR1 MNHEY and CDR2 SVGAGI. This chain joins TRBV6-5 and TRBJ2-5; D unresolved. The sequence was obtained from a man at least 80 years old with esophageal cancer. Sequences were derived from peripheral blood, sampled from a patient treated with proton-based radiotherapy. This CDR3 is CASSLFRFQETQYF. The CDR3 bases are TGTGCCAGCAGTCTGTTTAGGTTTCAAGAGACCCAGTACTTC.